This TCR beta chain came from a study of blood T cell repertoires in COVID-19. Across the study: The samples span acute and convalescent COVID-19 from the United States, Italy and Spain. PBMCs, B-cell-depleted T cells, or T cells provided the cDNA or gDNA that made up the material.

Original methodology: Amplifying reference gene primers gave estimates of nucleated cell counts. Some clones are missing from TCRdb's copy, which holds only in-frame ones; the method was immunoSEQ multiplex PCR. The V and J calls and clone size were taken over from that table, and D and trimming were inferred from the DNA. The sample carries about 140,000 clones, 75% to 85% recorded once. The CDR3 spans 14 residues. V was trimmed by 6 bases and J by 2 bases, leaving 13 bases between them. Germline assignment: CDR1 SEHNR and CDR2 FQNEAQ (reference sequence). The sequenced sample was peripheral blood. This chain links TRBV7-9 with TRBJ1-2, with D possibly being TRBD1 (5 bases). The clonotype comes from an elderly woman with active or convalescent COVID-19. The CDR3 region is CASRPVGGNYGYTF. CDR3 coding DNA: TGTGCCAGCAGGCCTGTCGGGGGGAACTATGGCTACACCTTC.